The clone carrying this TCR beta chain was picked up a small number of times. As yet, its antigen is unknown. The data were taken from a study of OX40 agonist ivuxolimab in advanced cancers. Study-level background: Cohort: around 83% men, mean age around 60, aged roughly 23 to 90. Study-wide findings and caveats: At 0.1 to 3.0 mg/kg and by week 6, clonal expansion occurred in CD4+ and CD8+ blood T cells.

The germline V gene has CDR1 SGHRS and CDR2 YFSETQ. Between the trimmed V and J ends, which lost 1 base and 7 bases, there was a span of 20 bases. The CDR3 totals 16 residues. This table comes from immunoSEQ multiplex PCR, and its TCRdb copy is limited to in-frame clones, with some not included. The sample consists of around 72,000 clones, around 89% of them appearing once. V gene TRBV5-1 combines with J gene TRBJ2-5; D unresolved. Specimen: CD4+ or CD8+ T cells sorted from blood, collected in a trial of the OX40 agonist ivuxolimab. This sequence originates from an adult with an advanced solid tumor such as melanoma, head and neck, liver or kidney cancer. CDR3 region: CASSLSGGSGLGTQYF. CDR3 coding DNA: TGCGCCAGCAGCTTGTCTGGCGGTTCCGGTCTCGGGACCCAGTACTTC.